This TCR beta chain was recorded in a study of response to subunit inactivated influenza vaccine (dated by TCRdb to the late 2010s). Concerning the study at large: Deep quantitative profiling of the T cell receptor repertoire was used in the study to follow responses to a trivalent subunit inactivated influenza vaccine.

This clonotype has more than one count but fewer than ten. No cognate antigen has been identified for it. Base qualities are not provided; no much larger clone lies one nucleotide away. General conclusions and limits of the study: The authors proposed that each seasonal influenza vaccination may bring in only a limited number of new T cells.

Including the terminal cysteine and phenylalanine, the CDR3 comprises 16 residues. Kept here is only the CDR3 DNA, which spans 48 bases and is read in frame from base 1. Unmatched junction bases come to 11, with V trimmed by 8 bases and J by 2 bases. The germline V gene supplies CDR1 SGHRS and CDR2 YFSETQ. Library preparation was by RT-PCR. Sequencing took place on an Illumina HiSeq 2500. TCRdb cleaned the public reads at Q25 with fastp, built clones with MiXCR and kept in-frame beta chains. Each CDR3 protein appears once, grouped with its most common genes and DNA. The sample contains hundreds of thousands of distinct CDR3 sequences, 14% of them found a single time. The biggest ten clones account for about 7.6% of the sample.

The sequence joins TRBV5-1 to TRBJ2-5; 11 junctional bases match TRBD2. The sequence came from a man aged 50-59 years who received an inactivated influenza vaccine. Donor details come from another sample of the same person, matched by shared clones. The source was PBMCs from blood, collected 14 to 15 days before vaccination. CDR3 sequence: CARETSGNTTQETQYF. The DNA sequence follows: TGCGCCAGGGAGACTAGCGGGAATACCACTCAAGAGACCCAGTACTTC.